The rows below give T cell receptor beta chains drawn from one sample of a study of T cell repertoires in cytomegalovirus infection. TCRdb analysed the reads with MiXCR anew, one entry per CDR3 protein. The data hold approximately 910,000 distinct CDR3 sequences, with approximately 31% observed a single time. These TCRs are of unknown antigen specificity. The input for sequencing was cultured CD8+ T cells from PBMCs, taken from culture after CMV antigen stimulation. These receptors were obtained from a human donor in good health (CMV status not recorded). Some clones in this sample may be carry-over from other donors' samples. Each CDR3 is given with its conserved first and last residue. The order of the fields is clone size, V gene, J gene, D gene, CDR3 DNA, CDR3 protein. D genes are given only for firm matches. Clone size is shown for a subset of rows, as once, few, many or a class of expanded clone.

abundance: -; v_gene: TRBV7-9; j_gene: TRBJ1-6; d_gene: -; CDR3nt: TGTGCCAGCGCCGGGACAAGTAATTCACCCCTCCACTTT; CDR3aa: CASAGTSNSPLHF
abundance: -; v_gene: TRBV7-9; j_gene: TRBJ2-5; d_gene: -; CDR3nt: TGTGCCAGCAGCCCGAACGGGGGACCTAAGGAAGAGACCCAGTACTTC; CDR3aa: CASSPNGGPKEETQYF
abundance: few; v_gene: TRBV10-3; j_gene: TRBJ1-2; d_gene: -; CDR3nt: TGTGCCACGACGGAGTGGCCGAACTATGGCTACACCTTC; CDR3aa: CATTEWPNYGYTF
abundance: -; v_gene: TRBV20-1; j_gene: TRBJ2-1; d_gene: -; CDR3nt: TGCAGAGGTGAGGATCGGAATGAGCAGTTCTTC; CDR3aa: CRGEDRNEQFF
abundance: few; v_gene: TRBV7-8; j_gene: TRBJ2-1; d_gene: -; CDR3nt: TGTGCCAGCAGCTTAGGGGCCTCCCCTCGCAATGAGCAGTTCTTC; CDR3aa: CASSLGASPRNEQFF
abundance: many; v_gene: TRBV6-5; j_gene: TRBJ1-2; d_gene: TRBD1; CDR3nt: TGTGCCAGCAGTTACTCGGGGCAGGGGGCGGACTATGGCTACACCTTC; CDR3aa: CASSYSGQGADYGYTF
abundance: -; v_gene: TRBV28; j_gene: TRBJ1-2; d_gene: -; CDR3nt: TGTGCCAGCAGCCCCGGGACCCGGGGCGGGGATGGCTACACCTTC; CDR3aa: CASSPGTRGGDGYTF
abundance: many; v_gene: TRBV7-2; j_gene: TRBJ2-1; d_gene: TRBD1; CDR3nt: TGTGCCAGCAGCCTCCGACAGGGTGGGGGTGGCGAGCAGTTCTTC; CDR3aa: CASSLRQGGGGEQFF
abundance: -; v_gene: TRBV6-5; j_gene: TRBJ2-2; d_gene: TRBD1; CDR3nt: TGTGCCAGCAGTTATTACAGGGGTCTCGCCGGGGAGCTGTTTTTT; CDR3aa: CASSYYRGLAGELFF
abundance: few; v_gene: TRBV4-1; j_gene: TRBJ1-2; d_gene: TRBD1; CDR3nt: TGCGCCAGCAGACCCGGGACAGGGACTTTTCTCACCTTC; CDR3aa: CASRPGTGTFLTF
abundance: -; v_gene: TRBV6-2/TRBV6-3; j_gene: TRBJ2-3; d_gene: TRBD2; CDR3nt: TGTGCCAGCAGTTACTCGCTATCTGGCGGGGGGAGCACAGATACGCAGTATTTT; CDR3aa: CASSYSLSGGGSTDTQYF
abundance: -; v_gene: TRBV5-4; j_gene: TRBJ2-6; d_gene: -; CDR3nt: TGTGCCAGCAGCTTGGTCCGGGTTACTGGGGCCAACGTCCTGACTTTC; CDR3aa: CASSLVRVTGANVLTF
abundance: few; v_gene: TRBV11-2; j_gene: TRBJ1-5; d_gene: -; CDR3nt: TGTGCCAGCAGCGTTAGTGCGTTTTTTAATCAGCCCCAGCATTTT; CDR3aa: CASSVSAFFNQPQHF
abundance: few; v_gene: TRBV12-3/TRBV12-4; j_gene: TRBJ2-3; d_gene: -; CDR3nt: TGTGCCAGCAGTTTAAACAGCCTACCCACAGATACGCAGTATTTT; CDR3aa: CASSLNSLPTDTQYF
abundance: -; v_gene: TRBV18; j_gene: TRBJ2-7; d_gene: TRBD2; CDR3nt: TGTGCCAGCTCACTTCGACTAGCGGGGGAGTACGAGCAGTACTTC; CDR3aa: CASSLRLAGEYEQYF
abundance: few; v_gene: TRBV6-1; j_gene: TRBJ2-3; d_gene: TRBD1; CDR3nt: TGTGCCAGCAGTGTGCACCCGGGACAGGGGAAAAGCACAGATACGCAGTATTTT; CDR3aa: CASSVHPGQGKSTDTQYF
abundance: few; v_gene: TRBV5-1; j_gene: TRBJ2-1; d_gene: TRBD1; CDR3nt: TGCGCCAGCAGAGGGACGGGACAGGGTGTTTACAATGAGCAGTTCTTC; CDR3aa: CASRGTGQGVYNEQFF
abundance: -; v_gene: TRBV12-5; j_gene: TRBJ1-2; d_gene: TRBD1; CDR3nt: TGTGCTAGTTTTGGGGTGGGACAGCTAAAGAGTAACTATGGCTACACCTTC; CDR3aa: CASFGVGQLKSNYGYTF
abundance: few; v_gene: TRBV27; j_gene: TRBJ2-3; d_gene: TRBD2; CDR3nt: TGTGCCAGCAGGATGACAATAGCGGGGGGCACAGATACGCAGTATTTT; CDR3aa: CASRMTIAGGTDTQYF
abundance: few; v_gene: TRBV19; j_gene: TRBJ1-5; d_gene: -; CDR3nt: TGTGCCAGTAGTATAGATTACGTACGGAGCAGCAATCAGCCCCAGCATTTT; CDR3aa: CASSIDYVRSSNQPQHF
abundance: -; v_gene: TRBV12-3/TRBV12-4; j_gene: TRBJ2-2; d_gene: -; CDR3nt: TGTGCCAGCATCCCAGGGGTGACCGGGGAGCTGTTTTTT; CDR3aa: CASIPGVTGELFF
abundance: -; v_gene: TRBV7-6; j_gene: TRBJ2-5; d_gene: -; CDR3nt: TGTGCCAGCAGCTGGGGCGCCTTAGAGACCCAGTACTTC; CDR3aa: CASSWGALETQYF
abundance: few; v_gene: TRBV19; j_gene: TRBJ1-1; d_gene: -; CDR3nt: TGTGCCAGTACCCGGAGAGGGAGGGCTGAAGCTTTCTTT; CDR3aa: CASTRRGRAEAFF
abundance: few; v_gene: TRBV4-1; j_gene: TRBJ2-2; d_gene: TRBD2; CDR3nt: TGCGCCAGCAGCCCCGGCGGGGGGTACACCGGGGAGCTGTTTTTT; CDR3aa: CASSPGGGYTGELFF
abundance: -; v_gene: TRBV5-4; j_gene: TRBJ2-7; d_gene: TRBD2; CDR3nt: TGTGCCAGCAGCTTGGCGGGGACTAGCGGGGTCGGGGAGCAGTACTTC; CDR3aa: CASSLAGTSGVGEQYF
abundance: few; v_gene: TRBV7-9; j_gene: TRBJ1-1; d_gene: -; CDR3nt: TGTGCCAGCAGCTGGGACATGATAAACACTGAAGCTTTCTTT; CDR3aa: CASSWDMINTEAFF
abundance: many; v_gene: TRBV4-1; j_gene: TRBJ1-1; d_gene: -; CDR3nt: TGCGCCAGCAGCCAAGATAAGGGGTTGAACACTGAAGCTTTCTTT; CDR3aa: CASSQDKGLNTEAFF
abundance: few; v_gene: TRBV2; j_gene: TRBJ2-7; d_gene: -; CDR3nt: TGTGCCAGCATTGAGGGCTCCTACGAGCAGTACTTC; CDR3aa: CASIEGSYEQYF
abundance: -; v_gene: TRBV27; j_gene: TRBJ2-1; d_gene: TRBD2; CDR3nt: TGTGCCAGCTGTCTAGCGGGGGACAACAATGAGCAGTTCTTC; CDR3aa: CASCLAGDNNEQFF
abundance: many; v_gene: TRBV7-6; j_gene: TRBJ2-2; d_gene: -; CDR3nt: TGTGCCAGCAGCCTCCTTTACACCGGGGAGCTGTTTTTT; CDR3aa: CASSLLYTGELFF
abundance: -; v_gene: TRBV23-1; j_gene: TRBJ2-7; d_gene: TRBD1; CDR3nt: TGCGCCAGCAGTCAATCTAGTGACAGGGTAACCCCCTACGAGCAGTACTTC; CDR3aa: CASSQSSDRVTPYEQYF
abundance: few; v_gene: TRBV7-9; j_gene: TRBJ2-1; d_gene: -; CDR3nt: TGTGCCAGCAGCCGTACCCTCGGGGCTAATGAGCAGTTCTTC; CDR3aa: CASSRTLGANEQFF
abundance: few; v_gene: TRBV7-9; j_gene: TRBJ2-1; d_gene: -; CDR3nt: TGTGCCAGCAGCTTAGGGGGCCTAGGCAGCTCCTACAATGAGCAGTTCTTC; CDR3aa: CASSLGGLGSSYNEQFF
abundance: -; v_gene: TRBV28; j_gene: TRBJ1-1; d_gene: -; CDR3nt: TGTGCCATCAACCAGCCAGGACCGAACACTGAAGCTTTCTTT; CDR3aa: CAINQPGPNTEAFF
abundance: few; v_gene: TRBV10-3; j_gene: TRBJ1-4; d_gene: -; CDR3nt: TGTGCCATCAGTGAAGAGGGGGACCTAGAAAAACTGTTTTTT; CDR3aa: CAISEEGDLEKLFF
abundance: -; v_gene: TRBV15; j_gene: TRBJ1-5; d_gene: TRBD1; CDR3nt: TGTGCCACCAGACCGAGCCGACAGGGGGGACAGCCCCAGCATTTT; CDR3aa: CATRPSRQGGQPQHF
abundance: -; v_gene: TRBV6-6; j_gene: TRBJ1-5; d_gene: TRBD1; CDR3nt: TGTGCCAGCAGCACCGACAGGGGGTTAATAAGCAATCAGCCCCAGCATTTT; CDR3aa: CASSTDRGLISNQPQHF
abundance: -; v_gene: TRBV27; j_gene: TRBJ1-5; d_gene: -; CDR3nt: TGTGCCAGCAGTTTTTTGGGGGTTGATCAGCCCCAGCATTTT; CDR3aa: CASSFLGVDQPQHF
abundance: few; v_gene: TRBV12-3/TRBV12-4; j_gene: TRBJ1-2; d_gene: TRBD1; CDR3nt: TGTGCCAGCAGACAGGGGAGAGGCGGCTACACCTTC; CDR3aa: CASRQGRGGYTF
abundance: -; v_gene: TRBV6-6; j_gene: TRBJ2-3; d_gene: -; CDR3nt: TGTGCCAGCAGGGACCCGACAGATACGCAGTATTTT; CDR3aa: CASRDPTDTQYF
abundance: few; v_gene: TRBV7-9; j_gene: TRBJ1-1; d_gene: TRBD1; CDR3nt: TGTGCCAGCACCGGGACAGGGTGGAACACTGAAGCTTTCTTT; CDR3aa: CASTGTGWNTEAFF
abundance: -; v_gene: TRBV20-1; j_gene: TRBJ1-6; d_gene: TRBD1; CDR3nt: TGCAGTGCTTTGCTGGGACAGGACGACCTTTCACCCCTCCACTTT; CDR3aa: CSALLGQDDLSPLHF
abundance: -; v_gene: TRBV7-6; j_gene: TRBJ2-5; d_gene: -; CDR3nt: TGTGCCAGCAGCTCCCTACGGGCAGGAGCCCAAGAGACCCAGTACTTC; CDR3aa: CASSSLRAGAQETQYF
abundance: few; v_gene: TRBV12-5; j_gene: TRBJ1-1; d_gene: -; CDR3nt: TGTGCTAGTGGTCAACACCTCGGGGGGCCGAACACTGAAGCTTTCTTT; CDR3aa: CASGQHLGGPNTEAFF
abundance: few; v_gene: TRBV4-1; j_gene: TRBJ1-1; d_gene: -; CDR3nt: TGCGCCAGCAGCCAGGGCTCGGGCACTGAAGCTTTCTTT; CDR3aa: CASSQGSGTEAFF
abundance: few; v_gene: TRBV19; j_gene: TRBJ1-2; d_gene: -; CDR3nt: TGTGCCAGTCGGGAGGTCTCCGGGGACGGCTACACCTTC; CDR3aa: CASREVSGDGYTF
abundance: few; v_gene: TRBV7-3; j_gene: TRBJ2-3; d_gene: -; CDR3nt: TGTGCCAGCAGCTGGCGCGGAGGGGAGGACGAACAAAAAGATACGCAGTATTTT; CDR3aa: CASSWRGGEDEQKDTQYF
abundance: -; v_gene: TRBV2; j_gene: TRBJ1-5; d_gene: -; CDR3nt: TGTGCCAGCAGTGAAATAAGCACAGGTAATCAGCCCCAGCATTTT; CDR3aa: CASSEISTGNQPQHF
abundance: many; v_gene: TRBV7-2; j_gene: TRBJ1-4; d_gene: TRBD1; CDR3nt: TGTGCCAGCAGCTTCTCGGGACAGTCTAATGAAAAACTGTTTTTT; CDR3aa: CASSFSGQSNEKLFF
abundance: -; v_gene: TRBV5-1; j_gene: TRBJ1-6; d_gene: -; CDR3nt: TGCGCCAGCAGCTTAGAAGGGCGCCCTAATTCACCCCTCCACTTT; CDR3aa: CASSLEGRPNSPLHF
abundance: few; v_gene: TRBV27; j_gene: TRBJ2-1; d_gene: TRBD1; CDR3nt: TGTGCCAGCAGTTTTATCGGGACAGGGGATGAGCAGTTCTTC; CDR3aa: CASSFIGTGDEQFF
abundance: once; v_gene: TRBV4-2; j_gene: TRBJ1-6; d_gene: TRBD1; CDR3nt: TGTGCCAGCAGCCAATCGGGGACAGCGAGCTATAATTCACCCCTCCACTTT; CDR3aa: CASSQSGTASYNSPLHF
abundance: few; v_gene: TRBV7-8; j_gene: TRBJ2-3; d_gene: -; CDR3nt: TGTGCCAGCAGCTTACCCTCTTGGGGGGGCTTCACAGATACGCAGTATTTT; CDR3aa: CASSLPSWGGFTDTQYF